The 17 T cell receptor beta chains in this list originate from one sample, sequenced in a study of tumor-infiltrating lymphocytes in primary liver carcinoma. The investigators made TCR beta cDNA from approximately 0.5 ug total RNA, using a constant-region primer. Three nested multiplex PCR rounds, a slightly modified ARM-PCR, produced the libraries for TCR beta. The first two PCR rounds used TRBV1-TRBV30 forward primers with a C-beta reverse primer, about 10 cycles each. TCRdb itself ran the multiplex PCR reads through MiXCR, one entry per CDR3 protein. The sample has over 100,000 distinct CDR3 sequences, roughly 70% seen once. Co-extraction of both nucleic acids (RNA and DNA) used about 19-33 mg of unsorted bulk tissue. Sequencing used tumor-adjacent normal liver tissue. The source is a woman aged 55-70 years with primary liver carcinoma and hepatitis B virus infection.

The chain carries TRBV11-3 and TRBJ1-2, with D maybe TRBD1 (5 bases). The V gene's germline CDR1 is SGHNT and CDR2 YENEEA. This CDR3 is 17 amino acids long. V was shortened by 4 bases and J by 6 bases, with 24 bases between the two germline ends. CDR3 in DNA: TGTGCCAGCAGCTCTCACCTCTGGGGCCGGGTAACTGATGGCTACACCTTC. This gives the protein CASSSHLWGRVTDGYTF. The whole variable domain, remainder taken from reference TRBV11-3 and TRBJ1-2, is EAGVVQSPRYKIIEKKQPVAFWCNPISGHNTLYWYLQNLGQGPELLIRYENEEAVDDSQLPKDRFSAERLKGVDSTLKIQPAELGDSAVYLCASSSHLWGRVTDGYTFGSGTRLTVV.

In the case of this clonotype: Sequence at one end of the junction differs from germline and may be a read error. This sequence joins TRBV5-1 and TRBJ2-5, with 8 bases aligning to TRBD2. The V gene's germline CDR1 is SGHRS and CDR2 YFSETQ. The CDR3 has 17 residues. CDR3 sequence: CANSSGTSGTFQETQYF. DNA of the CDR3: TGCGCCAACAGCTCCGGGACTAGTGGGACGTTCCAAGAGACCCAGTACTTC.

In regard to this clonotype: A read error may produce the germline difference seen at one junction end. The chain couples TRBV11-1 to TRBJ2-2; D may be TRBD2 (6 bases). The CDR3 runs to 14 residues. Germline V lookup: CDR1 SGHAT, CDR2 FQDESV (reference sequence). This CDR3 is CASRPSLYIGGLFF. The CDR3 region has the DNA TGTGCCAGCAGACCGAGCCTTTACATCGGGGGGCTGTTTTTT.

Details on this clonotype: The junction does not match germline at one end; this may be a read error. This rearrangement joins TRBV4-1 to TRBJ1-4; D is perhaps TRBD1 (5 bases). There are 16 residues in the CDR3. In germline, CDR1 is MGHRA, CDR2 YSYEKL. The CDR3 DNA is TGCGCCAGCAGGCAAGATCGCTACAGGAGTAATGAAAAACTGTTTTTT. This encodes CASRQDRYRSNEKLFF.

Here the CDR3 DNA reads TGTGCCAGCAAGGGTCGAGTTGGGGAGACCCAGTACTTC. It is translated as CASKGRVGETQYF. The rearrangement joins TRBV2 to TRBJ2-5; D call uncertain. Germline values: CDR1 SNHLY, CDR2 FYNNEI. The CDR3 is 13 residues long. V gave up 7 bases and J gave up 5 bases, with 14 bases separating them.

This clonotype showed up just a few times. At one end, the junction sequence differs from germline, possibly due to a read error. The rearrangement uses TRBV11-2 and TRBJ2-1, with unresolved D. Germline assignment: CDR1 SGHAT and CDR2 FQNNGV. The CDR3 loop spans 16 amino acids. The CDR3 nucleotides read TGTGCCAGCGGCCCCGGTAGGCCAACCTTTTACAATGTGCAGTTCTTC. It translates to CASGPGRPTFYNVQFF. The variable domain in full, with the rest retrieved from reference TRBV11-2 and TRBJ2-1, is EAGVAQSPRYKIIEKRQSVAFWCNPISGHATLYWYQQILGQGPKLLIQFQNNGVVDDSQLPKDRFSAERLKGVDSTLKIQPAKLEDSAVYLCASGPGRPTFYNVQFFGPGTRLTVL.

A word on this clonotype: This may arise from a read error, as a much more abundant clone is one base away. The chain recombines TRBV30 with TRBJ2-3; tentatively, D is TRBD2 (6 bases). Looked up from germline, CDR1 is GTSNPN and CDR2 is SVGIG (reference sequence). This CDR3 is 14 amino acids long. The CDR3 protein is CAWVGGGVQDMQYF. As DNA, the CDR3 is TGTGCCTGGGTAGGAGGAGGGGTTCAAGATATGCAGTATTTT.

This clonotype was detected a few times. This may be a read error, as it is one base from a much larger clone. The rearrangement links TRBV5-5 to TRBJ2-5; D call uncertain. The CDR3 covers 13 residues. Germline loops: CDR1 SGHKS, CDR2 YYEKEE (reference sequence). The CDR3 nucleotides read TGTACCAGCAGCTTCGGAGATCAAGAGACCCAGTACTTC. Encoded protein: CTSSFGDQETQYF.

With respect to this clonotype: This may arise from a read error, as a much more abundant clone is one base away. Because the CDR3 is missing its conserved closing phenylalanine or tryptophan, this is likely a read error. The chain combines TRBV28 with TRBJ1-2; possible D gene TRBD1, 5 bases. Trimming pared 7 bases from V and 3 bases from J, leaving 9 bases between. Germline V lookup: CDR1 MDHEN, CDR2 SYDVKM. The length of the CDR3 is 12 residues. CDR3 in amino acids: CASTGRDYGYTI. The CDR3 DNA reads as TGTGCCAGCACGGGGCGGGACTATGGCTACACCATC.

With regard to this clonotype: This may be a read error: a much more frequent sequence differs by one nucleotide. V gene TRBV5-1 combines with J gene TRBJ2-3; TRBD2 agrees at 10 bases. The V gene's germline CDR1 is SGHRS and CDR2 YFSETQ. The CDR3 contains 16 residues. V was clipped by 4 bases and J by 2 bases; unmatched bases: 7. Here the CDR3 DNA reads TGCGCCAGCAGCCCCGGGACTAGCGACTTCACAGATACGCAGTATTTT. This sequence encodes CASSPGTSDFTDTQYF.

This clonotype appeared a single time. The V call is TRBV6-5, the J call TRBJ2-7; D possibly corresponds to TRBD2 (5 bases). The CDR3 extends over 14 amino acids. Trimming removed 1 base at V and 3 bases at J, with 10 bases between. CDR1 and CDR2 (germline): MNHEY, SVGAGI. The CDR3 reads CASSYCGFGYEQYF. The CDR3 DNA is TGTGCCAGCAGTTACTGCGGGTTTGGCTACGAGCAGTACTTC.

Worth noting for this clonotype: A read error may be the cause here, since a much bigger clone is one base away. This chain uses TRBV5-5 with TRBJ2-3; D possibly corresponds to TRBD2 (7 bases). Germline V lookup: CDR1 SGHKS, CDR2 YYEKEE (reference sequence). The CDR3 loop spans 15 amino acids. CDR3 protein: CASSLAGGGTDMQYF. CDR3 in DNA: TGTGCCAGCAGCTTGGCCGGCGGGGGCACAGATATGCAGTATTTT. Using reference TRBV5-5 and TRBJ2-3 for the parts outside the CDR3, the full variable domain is DAGVTQSPTHLIKTRGQQVTLRCSPISGHKSVSWYQQVLGQGPQFIFQYYEKEERGRGNFPDRFSARQFPNYSSELNVNALLLGDSALYLCASSLAGGGTDMQYFGPGTRLTVL.

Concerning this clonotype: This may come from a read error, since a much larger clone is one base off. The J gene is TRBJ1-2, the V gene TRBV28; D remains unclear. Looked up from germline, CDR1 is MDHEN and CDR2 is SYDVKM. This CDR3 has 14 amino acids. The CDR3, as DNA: TGTGCCAGCACCCCCTTTGGAACTGACTATGACTACACCTTC. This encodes CASTPFGTDYDYTF.

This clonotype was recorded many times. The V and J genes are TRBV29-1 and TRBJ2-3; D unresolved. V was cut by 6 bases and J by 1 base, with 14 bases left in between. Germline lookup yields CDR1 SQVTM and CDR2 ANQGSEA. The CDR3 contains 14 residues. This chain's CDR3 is CSVSSEWGTDTQYF. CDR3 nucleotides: TGCAGCGTGTCTAGTGAGTGGGGCACAGATACGCAGTATTTT.

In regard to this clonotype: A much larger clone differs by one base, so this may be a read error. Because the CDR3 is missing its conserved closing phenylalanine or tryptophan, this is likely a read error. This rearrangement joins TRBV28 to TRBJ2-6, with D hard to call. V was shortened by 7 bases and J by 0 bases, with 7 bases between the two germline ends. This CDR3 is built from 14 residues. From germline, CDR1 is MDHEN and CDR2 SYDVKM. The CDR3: CASTPFSGANVLTY. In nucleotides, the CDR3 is TGTGCCAGCACCCCATTCTCTGGGGCCAACGTCCTGACTTAC.

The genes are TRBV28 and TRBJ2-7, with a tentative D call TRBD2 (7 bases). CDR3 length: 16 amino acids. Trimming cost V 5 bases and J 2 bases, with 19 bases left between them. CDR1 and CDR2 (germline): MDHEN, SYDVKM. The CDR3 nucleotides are TGTGCCAGCAGTCCCCGCGGGGGCGTGCAACCCTACGAGCAGTACTTC. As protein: CASSPRGGVQPYEQYF.

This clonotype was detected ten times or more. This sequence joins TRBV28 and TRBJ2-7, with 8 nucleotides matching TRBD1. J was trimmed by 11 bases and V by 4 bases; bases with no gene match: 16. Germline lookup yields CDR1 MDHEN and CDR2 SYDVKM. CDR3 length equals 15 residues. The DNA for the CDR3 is TGTGCCAGCAGTTCACCAGGGGGCATCAATTGGAGTGAGTACTTC. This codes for CASSSPGGINWSEYF. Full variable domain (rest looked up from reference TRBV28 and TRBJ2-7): DVKVTQSSRYLVKRTGEKVFLECVQDMDHENMFWYRQDPGLGLRLIYFSYDVKMKEKGDIPEGYSVSREKKERFSLILESASTNQTSMYLCASSSPGGINWSEYFGPGTRLTVT.